This T cell receptor beta chain was captured in a study of cytomegalovirus exposure and HLA in healthy donors. This CDR3 contains 15 residues. Germline CDR1 is LGHNT and CDR2 is FRNRAP. V was clipped by 4 bases and J by 3 bases; unmatched bases: 6. The repertoire was sequenced with immunoSEQ multiplex PCR; TCRdb's copy has only in-frame clones and lacks some. This table has 65,000 to 90,000 clones, approximately 95% appearing once. A remark on this clone: What it recognizes is unknown.

Notes on the study in general: The study listed roughly 160 cytomegalovirus-associated TCR beta chains.

The sample was PBMCs. The receptor was derived from a man between 18 and 35 years old in good health and CMV-seronegative. The chain links TRBV12-5 to TRBJ2-1; 7 nucleotides agree with TRBD2. This CDR3 reads CASGSSGVYYNEQFF. The CDR3 bases are TGTGCTAGTGGTTCAAGCGGGGTTTACTACAATGAGCAGTTCTTC.